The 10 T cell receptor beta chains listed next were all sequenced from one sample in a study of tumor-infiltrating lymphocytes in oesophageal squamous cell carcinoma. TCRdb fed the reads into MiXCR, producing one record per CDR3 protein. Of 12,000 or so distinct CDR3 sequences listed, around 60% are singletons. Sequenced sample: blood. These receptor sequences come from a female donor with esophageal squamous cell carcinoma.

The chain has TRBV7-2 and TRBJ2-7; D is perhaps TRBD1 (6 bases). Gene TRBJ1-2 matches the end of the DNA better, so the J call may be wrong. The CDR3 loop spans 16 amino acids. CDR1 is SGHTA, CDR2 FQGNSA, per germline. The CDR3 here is CASSTYRGQTNYGYTF. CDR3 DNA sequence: TGTGCCAGCAGCACATATAGGGGACAAACCAACTATGGCTACACCTTC.

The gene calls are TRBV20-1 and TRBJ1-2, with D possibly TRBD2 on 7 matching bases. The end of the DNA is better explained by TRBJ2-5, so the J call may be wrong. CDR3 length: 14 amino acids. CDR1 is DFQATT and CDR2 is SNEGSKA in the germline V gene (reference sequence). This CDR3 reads CSASSGGGRKTQYF. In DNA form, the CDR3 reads TGCAGTGCTAGTTCCGGGGGCGGGAGAAAGACCCAGTACTTC.

CDR3 DNA sequence: TGTGCCAGCTCACCAGCCGGGATGGATGAGCAGTTCTTC. It specifies CASSPAGMDEQFF. The chain uses TRBV18 and TRBJ2-1, with D maybe TRBD2 (5 bases). Trimming shortened V by 2 bases and J by 8 bases, and 10 bases separated the two germline ends. From germline, CDR1 is KGHSH and CDR2 LQKENI. The CDR3 is made up of 13 amino acids.

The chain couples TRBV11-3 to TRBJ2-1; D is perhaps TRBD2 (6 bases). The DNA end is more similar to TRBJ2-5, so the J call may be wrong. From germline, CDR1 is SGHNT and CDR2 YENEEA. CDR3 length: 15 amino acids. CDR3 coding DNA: TGTGCCAGCAGCCGCTCGACCTTAGGGAGGGAGACCCAGTACTTC. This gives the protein CASSRSTLGRETQYF.

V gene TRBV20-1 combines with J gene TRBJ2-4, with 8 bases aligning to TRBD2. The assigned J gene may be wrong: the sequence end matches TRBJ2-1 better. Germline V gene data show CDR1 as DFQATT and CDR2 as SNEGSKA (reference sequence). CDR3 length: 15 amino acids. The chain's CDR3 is CSASLPGTRGNEQFF. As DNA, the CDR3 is TGCAGTGCTAGCCTCCCCGGGACTAGAGGCAATGAGCAGTTCTTC.

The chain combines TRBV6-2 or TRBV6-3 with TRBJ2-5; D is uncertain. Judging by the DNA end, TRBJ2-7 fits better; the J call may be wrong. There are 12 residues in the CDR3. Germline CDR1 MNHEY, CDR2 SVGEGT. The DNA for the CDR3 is TGTGCCAGCAGTTACCCCGGACGCGAGCAGTACTTC. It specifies CASSYPGREQYF.

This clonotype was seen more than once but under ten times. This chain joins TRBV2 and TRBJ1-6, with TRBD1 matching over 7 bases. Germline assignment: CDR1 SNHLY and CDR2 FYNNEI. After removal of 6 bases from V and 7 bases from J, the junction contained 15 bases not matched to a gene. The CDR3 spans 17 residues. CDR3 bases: TGTGCCAGCAGGAGGGATAGTGTGGGGACAGAAAATTCACCCCTCCACTTT. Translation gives CASRRDSVGTENSPLHF.

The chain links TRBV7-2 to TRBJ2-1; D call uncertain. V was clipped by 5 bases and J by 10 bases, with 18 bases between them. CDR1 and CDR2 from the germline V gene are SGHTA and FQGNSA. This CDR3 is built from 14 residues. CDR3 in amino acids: CASSEAPQRSEQFF. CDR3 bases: TGTGCCAGCAGCGAGGCCCCCCAGCGTAGCGAGCAGTTCTTC.

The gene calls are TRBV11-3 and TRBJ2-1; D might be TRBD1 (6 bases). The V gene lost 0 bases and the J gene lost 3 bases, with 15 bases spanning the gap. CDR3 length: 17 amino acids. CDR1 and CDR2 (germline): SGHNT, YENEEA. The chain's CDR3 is CASSLDPGQPLYNEQFF. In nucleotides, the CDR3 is TGTGCCAGCAGCTTAGATCCGGGACAACCCCTCTACAATGAGCAGTTCTTC.

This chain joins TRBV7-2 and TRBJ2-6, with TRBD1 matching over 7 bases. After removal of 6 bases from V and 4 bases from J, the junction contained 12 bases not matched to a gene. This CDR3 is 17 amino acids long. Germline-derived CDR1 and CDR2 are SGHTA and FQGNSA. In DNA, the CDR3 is TGTGCCAGCAGTCGACAGGGCCCCTTGAGCGGGGCCAACGTCCTGACTTTC. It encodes CASSRQGPLSGANVLTF.